This passage covers 19 T cell receptor beta chains from one sample sequenced in a study of T cell responses to AZD1222 COVID-19 vaccine. Only in-frame clones appear in the TCRdb table, and some are missing; sequencing was by immunoSEQ multiplex PCR. The table shows tens of thousands of clones, with more than 75% occurring only once. The specimen comprised peripheral blood, sampled on day 0 of AZD1222 vaccination. The receptor set was obtained from an adult in good health.

The chain links TRBV2 to TRBJ2-1; tentatively, D is TRBD1 (6 bases). From germline, CDR1 is SNHLY and CDR2 FYNNEI. Trimming cost V 1 base and J 13 bases, with 8 bases left between them. This CDR3 comprises 11 residues. The CDR3 sequence is CASSEGGPQFF. The CDR3 DNA is TGTGCCAGCAGTGAAGGGGGGCCCCAGTTCTTC.

This chain links TRBV5-1 with TRBJ1-6; 7 nucleotides line up with TRBD1. CDR1 and CDR2 from the germline V gene are SGHRS and YFSETQ. This CDR3 contains 13 residues. Trimming cost V 4 bases and J 10 bases; bases outside gene matches: 5. The CDR3: CASSGQGESPLHF. Written as DNA, the CDR3 is TGCGCCAGCAGCGGTCAGGGGGAATCACCCCTCCACTTT.

As to this clone: The same CDR3 can be traced to other DNA sequences in this sample. The rearrangement uses TRBV28 and TRBJ1-5; D is uncertain. The CDR3 contains 13 residues. Trimming stripped 5 bases from V and 0 bases from J, with 5 bases between. Germline loops: CDR1 MDHEN, CDR2 SYDVKM. CDR3 protein: CASSPYSNQPQHF. The CDR3 nucleotides read TGTGCCAGCAGTCCCTATAGCAATCAGCCCCAGCATTTT.

The chain employs TRBV18 and TRBJ2-1; TRBD2 is a possible D gene (6 bases). Germline CDR1 KGHSH, CDR2 LQKENI. This CDR3 has 15 residues. The ends were cut back, 0 bases at V and 8 bases at J, with 14 bases in the middle. This CDR3 reads CASSPPSGGSHEQFF. As DNA, the CDR3 is TGTGCCAGCTCACCACCGAGTGGAGGGTCGCATGAGCAGTTCTTC.

This clone has a handful of counts. The chain combines TRBV7-6 with TRBJ1-5; perhaps TRBD1 as D (6 bases). CDR1 and CDR2 from the germline V gene are SGHVS and FNYEAQ. The CDR3 spans 15 residues. V was trimmed by 5 bases and J by 3 bases, leaving 14 bases between them. The DNA for the CDR3 is TGTGCCAGCAGCCCCTACGAGGGGGTCAATCAGCCCCAGCATTTT. This translates into CASSPYEGVNQPQHF. Combining the CDR3 with reference TRBV7-6 and TRBJ1-5 gives the whole variable domain GAGVSQSPRYKVTKRGQDVALRCDPISGHVSLYWYRQALGQGPEFLTYFNYEAQQDKSGLPNDRFSAERPEGSISTLTIQRTEQRDSAMYRCASSPYEGVNQPQHFGDGTRLSIL.

The chain links TRBV24-1 to TRBJ2-7; no clear D gene. Germline V gene lookup returns CDR1 KGHDR and CDR2 SFDVKD. This CDR3 contains 14 residues. V lost 3 bases and J lost 1, with 9 bases in between. The CDR3 here is CATSDTRRSYEQYF. The CDR3 bases are TGTGCCACCAGTGATACCCGGAGATCCTACGAGCAGTACTTC.

V is TRBV10-2 and J is TRBJ1-5; no clear D. The V gene lost 3 bases and the J gene lost 0 bases, with 9 bases spanning the gap. The germline CDR1 and CDR2 sequences are WSHSY and SAAADI. CDR3 length: 15 residues. In nucleotides, the CDR3 is TGCGCCAGCAGTGAAGTGGATTATAGCAATCAGCCCCAGCATTTT. Amino acids: CASSEVDYSNQPQHF.

V and J are TRBV29-1 and TRBJ2-4; D unclear. V lost 8 bases and J lost 1, with 21 bases in between. Per germline, CDR1 SQVTM and CDR2 ANQGSEA. The CDR3 sequence is 16 residues long. The CDR3 sequence: CSPYNLRITAKNIQYF. CDR3 in DNA: TGCAGCCCCTACAATTTACGGATAACCGCCAAAAACATTCAGTACTTC.

The CDR3 reads CASSFKETQYF. The CDR3 DNA is TGTGCCAGCAGCTTTAAAGAGACCCAGTACTTC. The rearrangement joins TRBV5-6 to TRBJ2-5; no clear D. CDR1 SGHDT and CDR2 YYEEEE come from the germline V gene. V was clipped by 2 bases and J by 3 bases, with 2 bases between them. The CDR3 consists of 11 residues.

The chain couples TRBV4-1 to TRBJ2-2; the match to TRBD1 covers 10 bases. Germline V gene data show CDR1 as MGHRA and CDR2 as YSYEKL. V trimming: 5 bases; J trimming: 5 bases; junction bases outside the gene matches: 5. The CDR3 consists of 15 residues. CDR3 in DNA: TGCGCCAGCAGCGACAGGGGGCGTCAGACCGGGGAGCTGTTTTTT. This codes for CASSDRGRQTGELFF.

The chain employs TRBV6-5 and TRBJ2-1, with D perhaps assigned TRBD1 or TRBD2 (5 bases each). Per germline, CDR1 MNHEY and CDR2 SVGAGI. The V gene lost 6 bases and the J gene lost 0 bases, with 12 bases spanning the gap. The CDR3 contains 15 residues. CDR3 DNA sequence: TGTGCCAGCAGGCGAGGGGCGAGCTCCTACAATGAGCAGTTCTTC. This translates into CASRRGASSYNEQFF.

In this sample, this clone turned up once. The chain recombines TRBV7-6 with TRBJ2-2; 11 positions match TRBD1. The CDR3 is made up of 17 amino acids. Per germline, CDR1 SGHVS and CDR2 FNYEAQ. Trimming cost V 2 bases and J 4 bases; bases outside gene matches: 6. CDR3 region: CASSLSPGTGGTGELFF. Written as DNA, the CDR3 is TGTGCCAGCAGCTTATCCCCGGGGACAGGGGGCACCGGGGAGCTGTTTTTT.

This chain connects TRBV7-9 to TRBJ2-1; D might be TRBD1 or TRBD2, each matching 6 bases. Per germline, CDR1 SEHNR and CDR2 FQNEAQ (reference sequence). V lost 5 bases and J 6 bases, leaving 11 bases between the germline ends. The CDR3 has 13 residues. The CDR3 sequence is CASSPRGPNEQFF. As DNA, the CDR3 is TGTGCCAGCAGCCCACGGGGGCCCAATGAGCAGTTCTTC.

The CDR3 loop reads CASSLIQWGGQETQYF. The CDR3 nucleotides read TGTGCCAGCAGCTTGATACAGTGGGGGGGCCAAGAGACCCAGTACTTC. The chain links TRBV7-9 to TRBJ2-5, with 7 bases lining up with TRBD2. The CDR3 runs to 16 residues. After removal of 3 bases from V and 1 base from J, the junction contained 8 bases not matched to a gene. CDR1 SEHNR and CDR2 FQNEAQ come from the germline V gene (reference sequence).

The CDR3 region is CASSSAGALVPGELFF. For the CDR3, the DNA is TGTGCCAGCAGTTCGGCAGGGGCCTTAGTCCCCGGGGAGCTGTTTTTT. The rearrangement uses TRBV27 and TRBJ2-2, with TRBD1 as a possible D gene (6 bases). Germline values: CDR1 MNHEY, CDR2 SMNVEV (reference sequence). This CDR3 has 16 amino acids. Between the trimmed V and J ends, which lost 4 bases and 6 bases, there was a span of 18 bases.

This clone was counted between two and nine times. This chain uses TRBV24-1 with TRBJ2-1; the D gene could be TRBD1 or TRBD2 (5 bases each). V lost 5 bases and J lost 2, with 18 bases in between. The CDR3 totals 17 residues. Germline V gene data show CDR1 as KGHDR and CDR2 as SFDVKD. CDR3 bases: TGTGCCACCAGTGGACGTTCCGGGACGCCAGCCTACAATGAGCAGTTCTTC. Its protein product is CATSGRSGTPAYNEQFF.

This clone was counted a few times. V usage is TRBV28 and J usage is TRBJ1-6; tentative D call: TRBD1 (5 bases). The CDR3 length is 13 residues. V lost 2 bases to trimming and J lost 13 bases, with 12 bases between them. Germline values: CDR1 MDHEN, CDR2 SYDVKM. This chain's CDR3 is CASSLPTVGPLHF. CDR3 in DNA: TGTGCCAGCAGTTTACCGACAGTCGGTCCCCTCCACTTT.

The chain employs TRBV29-1 and TRBJ2-7, with D tentatively TRBD1 (6 bases). The V gene lost 7 bases and the J gene lost 4 bases, with 17 bases spanning the gap. Germline loops: CDR1 SQVTM, CDR2 ANQGSEA. This CDR3 has 13 residues. CDR3 in amino acids: CSAVTGGTYEQYF. CDR3 bases: TGCAGCGCTGTGACAGGTGGGACATACGAGCAGTACTTC.

This CDR3 is CASSPGRFPLHF. The CDR3 nucleotides are TGCGCCAGCAGCCCGGGACGTTTTCCCCTCCACTTT. The gene calls are TRBV5-1 and TRBJ1-6, with D tentatively TRBD1 (5 bases). Germline lookup yields CDR1 SGHRS and CDR2 YFSETQ. With 4 bases removed from V and 13 bases from J, the gap between germline ends came to 12 bases. This CDR3 region has 12 residues.